A selection of T cell receptor beta chains follows, all from one sample in a study of T cell repertoires in cytomegalovirus infection. TCRdb re-derived calls from the reads in MiXCR, one entry per CDR3 protein. This sample has some 120,000 distinct CDR3 sequences, with over 9% found just once. These receptors lack a known antigen. The sequenced sample was PBMCs, sequenced either directly or after in vitro stimulation (not recorded which). These TCRs come from a human donor in good health (CMV status not recorded). Some clones in this sample may be carry-over from other donors' samples. Both conserved end residues are part of each CDR3. Each record gives: J gene, clone size, D gene, V gene, CDR3 DNA, CDR3 protein. A D gene is named only where the DNA matches it firmly. Clone size appears in some rows only: once, few, many, or a class for an expanded clone.

>TRBJ1-1|many|NA|TRBV12-3/TRBV12-4
TGTGCCAGCAGTTTTCACGGGGGAGGCTGGGAAGCTTTCTTT
CASSFHGGGWEAFF
>TRBJ2-3|NA|NA|TRBV4-3
TGCGCCAGCAGCCAAGAAAGGCCGGGAGTCCCGGCAGATACGCAGTATTTT
CASSQERPGVPADTQYF
>TRBJ1-5|few|NA|TRBV6-6
TGTGCCAGCAGTTACTCGGCGGCCCTCAATCAGCCCCAGCATTTT
CASSYSAALNQPQHF
>TRBJ1-2|few|NA|TRBV19
TGTGCCACCTCGCCTCTAGGGGGGGCCGACTATGGCTACACCTTC
CATSPLGGADYGYTF
>TRBJ2-1|NA|TRBD1|TRBV6-1
TGTGCCAGCGAACCCGGGACAGCAAAGGGAGAGCAGTTCTTC
CASEPGTAKGEQFF
>TRBJ2-1|few|TRBD2|TRBV6-5
TGTGCCAGCAGACAACAAAGCGGGAGGAGGGCTAATGAGCAGTTCTTC
CASRQQSGRRANEQFF
>TRBJ1-1|many|TRBD1|TRBV6-1
TGTGCCAGCAGTGGTTGGACAGGGGGGAACACTGAAGCTTTCTTT
CASSGWTGGNTEAFF
>TRBJ2-2|many|TRBD2|TRBV28
TGTGCCAGCAGTTTATTCGGCGGGAGGGCCGGGGAGCTGTTTTTT
CASSLFGGRAGELFF
>TRBJ2-1|many|NA|TRBV7-6
TGTGCCAGCAGCCGAAGGACGGACTACAATGAGCAGTTCTTC
CASSRRTDYNEQFF
>TRBJ1-4|NA|TRBD1|TRBV12-3/TRBV12-4
TGTGCCAGCAGCAAGACAGGGATGTTTGAAAAACTGTTTTTT
CASSKTGMFEKLFF
>TRBJ1-1|NA|NA|TRBV20-1
TGCAGTGCGAGCGGACGGACGGGCACTGAAGCTTTCTTT
CSASGRTGTEAFF
>TRBJ2-3|many|TRBD2|TRBV5-4
TGTGCCAGCAGTGATATAAAGACTAGCGGGAGGGTCACAGATACGCAGTATTTT
CASSDIKTSGRVTDTQYF
>TRBJ2-1|many|NA|TRBV28
TGTGCCAGCAGTTTAATAGTCCAGAATGAGCAGTTCTTC
CASSLIVQNEQFF
>TRBJ2-2|NA|NA|TRBV15
TGTGCCACCAGCGTAGGTGGCACCGGGGAGCTGTTTTTT
CATSVGGTGELFF
>TRBJ1-2|many|NA|TRBV20-1
TGCAGTGCTAGAGATTCACGGGCCGGGGAGAGTGGCTACACCTTC
CSARDSRAGESGYTF
>TRBJ2-2|NA|NA|TRBV10-3
TGTGCCATCATGGTTAACACCGGGGAGCTGTTTTTT
CAIMVNTGELFF
>TRBJ1-1|few|NA|TRBV6-2/TRBV6-3
TGTGCCAGCAGTTACCGGGTGGACGGGCTTAACACTGAAGCTTTCTTT
CASSYRVDGLNTEAFF
>TRBJ1-5|NA|NA|TRBV6-2/TRBV6-3
TGTGCCAGCAGTTACGTAGGCGGTAATCAGCCCCAGCATTTT
CASSYVGGNQPQHF
>TRBJ1-5|many|NA|TRBV7-9
TGTGCCAGCAGCTTAGGAGAGTACAATCAGCCCCAGCATTTT
CASSLGEYNQPQHF
>TRBJ2-2|NA|NA|TRBV10-3
TGTGCCATAAAGGCAGTCACCGGGGAGCTGTTTTTT
CAIKAVTGELFF
>TRBJ2-5|NA|NA|TRBV11-2
TGTGCCAGCAGCTTGGGACTCCAAATGGGGACCCAGTACTTC
CASSLGLQMGTQYF
>TRBJ2-3|NA|TRBD1|TRBV27
TGTGCCAGCAGTTTGGCCCCCGGACAGGGCCGAGATACGCAGTATTTT
CASSLAPGQGRDTQYF
>TRBJ1-2|few|NA|TRBV10-3
TGTGCCGTACAGGAGCCGCATAACTATGGCTACACCTTC
CAVQEPHNYGYTF
>TRBJ2-7|many|NA|TRBV6-1
TGTGCCAGCACGAGATCCGGGGGCTTACCCTACGAGCAGTACTTC
CASTRSGGLPYEQYF
>TRBJ2-3|few|NA|TRBV20-1
TGCAGTGCAAAAGGTTTCACAGATACGCAGTATTTT
CSAKGFTDTQYF
>TRBJ2-1|many|TRBD2|TRBV6-2/TRBV6-3
TGTGCCAGCAGTTCCACACTAGCGGGAGACAATGAGCAGTTCTTC
CASSSTLAGDNEQFF
>TRBJ2-5|NA|NA|TRBV9
TGTGCCAGCAGCGTAGAGGGGAGAGAGACCCAGTACTTC
CASSVEGRETQYF
>TRBJ1-4|many|NA|TRBV28
TGTGCCAGCAATTACAGGAAGGGTGAAAAACTGTTTTTT
CASNYRKGEKLFF
>TRBJ1-5|many|TRBD1|TRBV12-3/TRBV12-4
TGTGCCAGCAGTTTGGCAGGGACAGCGAGCAATCAGCCCCAGCATTTT
CASSLAGTASNQPQHF
>TRBJ2-1|few|TRBD2|TRBV20-1
TGCAGTGCGTTAACGACTAGCGGGAACCCCCATGAGCAGTTCTTC
CSALTTSGNPHEQFF
>TRBJ1-1|few|NA|TRBV6-2/TRBV6-3
TGTGCCAGCAGTTCGCTGGCTTTGAACACTGAAGCTTTCTTT
CASSSLALNTEAFF
>TRBJ1-4|NA|NA|TRBV9
TGTGCCAGCGGAGGGACTGCGGAAAAACTGTTTTTT
CASGGTAEKLFF
>TRBJ1-1|NA|TRBD1|TRBV5-3
TGTGCCAGAAGCGAGACAGGGGAGAACACTGAAGCTTTCTTT
CARSETGENTEAFF
>TRBJ1-1|NA|TRBD1|TRBV30
TGTGCCTGGAGCTACGGACAGGGCACTGAAGCTTTCTTT
CAWSYGQGTEAFF
>TRBJ2-7|NA|NA|TRBV28
TGTGCCAGCAGTTCCCAGGTGGGCTACGAGCAGTACTTC
CASSSQVGYEQYF
>TRBJ1-2|NA|TRBD1|TRBV5-1
TGCGCCAGCAGCCCTATACAGGGGTGGGACGATGGCTACACCTTC
CASSPIQGWDDGYTF
>TRBJ2-7|many|TRBD2|TRBV28
TGTGCCAGCAGCTCGGCTTCTCCCCTGGGCGGGAGAAGGTACGAGCAGTACTTC
CASSSASPLGGRRYEQYF
>TRBJ2-7|many|TRBD2|TRBV2
TGTGCCAGCAGTCAAGACGGACTAGTTCTTAGCTCCTACGAGCAGTACTTC
CASSQDGLVLSSYEQYF
>TRBJ2-2|few|NA|TRBV20-1
TGCAGTGCTAGAGTGGCCGGGACGGACCCCACCGGGGAGCTGTTTTTT
CSARVAGTDPTGELFF
>TRBJ1-2|NA|NA|TRBV28
TGTGCCAGCAGTTCGAGTGGGACAAGGAACTATGGCTACACCTTC
CASSSSGTRNYGYTF
>TRBJ2-4|NA|NA|TRBV5-1
TGCGCCAGCAGCTTGGCTCCGGGAGCCAAAAACATTCAGTACTTC
CASSLAPGAKNIQYF
>TRBJ1-2|many|NA|TRBV20-1
TGCAGTGCTAGTTCTAGACGCCTTGTGGGCTATGGCTACACCTTC
CSASSRRLVGYGYTF
>TRBJ2-5|many|TRBD2|TRBV6-2/TRBV6-3
TGTGCCAGCCGAGCCGGGACTAGTGACCAAGAGACCCAGTACTTC
CASRAGTSDQETQYF
>TRBJ2-1|few|NA|TRBV7-2
TGTGCCAGCAGCTTAGGGGTGTGGGGGCTGGGTGAGCAGTTCTTC
CASSLGVWGLGEQFF
>TRBJ2-4|many|NA|TRBV20-1
TGCAGTGCTAGAGATCTATGGGCCGGACTGAAAAACATTCAGTACTTC
CSARDLWAGLKNIQYF
>TRBJ2-5|many|TRBD2|TRBV7-2
TGTGCCAGCAGCTTAGTAGCCCTAGGGACTAGCGGGGTGAAGACCCAGTACTTC
CASSLVALGTSGVKTQYF
>TRBJ2-1|NA|TRBD2|TRBV6-2/TRBV6-3
TGTGCCAGCAGTCCCGGGACTAGCGGGATTTCCTACAATGAGCAGTTCTTC
CASSPGTSGISYNEQFF
>TRBJ1-5|many|NA|TRBV3-1
TGTGCCAGCAGCCCTGGGACTTATTATCAGCCCCAGCATTTT
CASSPGTYYQPQHF
>TRBJ1-3|many|NA|TRBV7-2
TGTGCCAGCAGCGGACAGAAAAGAAACACCATATATTTT
CASSGQKRNTIYF
>TRBJ1-2|few|NA|TRBV6-5
TGTGCCAGCAGTTCCCCGGGACGGATCTATGGCTACACCTTC
CASSSPGRIYGYTF